Following are 29 T cell receptor beta chains from one sample sequenced in a study of blood T cell repertoires in COVID-19. Only in-frame clones appear in the TCRdb table, and some are missing; sequencing was by immunoSEQ multiplex PCR. The sample holds 200,000 or so clones, 85% to 90% seen once. The material sequenced was peripheral blood. The receptors come from an elderly man with acute or convalescent COVID-19.

A few counts support this clone. The chain joins TRBV4-2 to TRBJ1-3; D is perhaps TRBD1 (5 bases). Looked up from germline, CDR1 is LGHNA and CDR2 is YNFKEQ. The CDR3 runs 18 residues. Deletions cut 0 bases from V and 0 bases from J, with 15 bases between. Here the CDR3 reads CASSQEDRTLGSGNTIYF. The DNA for the CDR3 is TGTGCCAGCAGCCAAGAAGACCGGACACTTGGCTCTGGAAACACCATATATTTT.

Concerning this clone: This sample includes further DNA sequences coding for the same CDR3. V is TRBV10-3 and J is TRBJ1-1; D uncertain. This CDR3 has 15 residues. CDR1 ENHRY and CDR2 SYGVKD come from the germline V gene. The V end was cut by 3 bases, the J end by 1 base, with 12 bases between. The CDR3 is CAISDRTGKNTEAFF. The DNA for the CDR3 is TGTGCCATCAGTGACCGGACGGGGAAGAACACTGAAGCTTTCTTT.

The V gene is TRBV29-1, the J gene TRBJ1-3; 8 bases are a match to TRBD1. Germline lookup yields CDR1 SQVTM and CDR2 ANQGSEA. This CDR3 has 15 amino acids. The junction had 7 bases not matched to a gene; V was cut back by 6 bases and J by 0 bases. The CDR3 sequence: CSVMTGALSGNTIYF. CDR3 nucleotides: TGCAGCGTAATGACAGGGGCCCTCTCTGGAAACACCATATATTTT.

This sequence joins TRBV7-2 and TRBJ1-1, with 9 bases lining up with TRBD1. CDR1 and CDR2 (germline): SGHTA, FQGNSA. This CDR3 has 16 amino acids. The V and J ends lost 5 bases and 0 bases, in that order; junction bases with no gene match: 7. CDR3 DNA: TGTGCCAGCAGCCCAAGGAGGACAGGGGTGAACACTGAAGCTTTCTTT. The encoded protein is CASSPRRTGVNTEAFF.

The chain recombines TRBV11-3 with TRBJ2-1; 9 bases line up with TRBD1. With 1 base clipped from V and 9 bases from J, the junction kept 7 bases outside the gene matches. CDR3 length equals 15 residues. Germline V gene lookup returns CDR1 SGHNT and CDR2 YENEEA. This CDR3 is CASSLAGGTGREQFF. The DNA for the CDR3 is TGTGCCAGCAGCTTAGCCGGGGGGACAGGGCGTGAGCAGTTCTTC.

This clone has a single count. DNA of the CDR3: TGTGCCAGCAGCCTTCAAGGGGCGGCGGGACATACGCAGTATTTT. The encoded protein is CASSLQGAAGHTQYF. The chain joins TRBV7-3 to TRBJ2-3, with D tentatively TRBD2 (6 bases). Germline CDR1 is SGHTA and CDR2 is FQGTGA. Trimming stripped 5 bases from V and 7 bases from J, with 19 bases between. The CDR3 contains 15 residues.

The chain is built from TRBV24-1 and TRBJ1-2, with 9 nucleotides matching TRBD1. After removal of 4 bases from V and 4 bases from J, the junction contained 9 bases not matched to a gene. This CDR3 spans 16 amino acids. Germline-derived CDR1 and CDR2 are KGHDR and SFDVKD. The CDR3 nucleotides read TGTGCCACCAGTGAAGCGGGACAGGGAAGAGGCTATGGCTACACCTTC. The encoded protein is CATSEAGQGRGYGYTF.

The V gene is TRBV19, the J gene TRBJ1-2; D remains unclear. The CDR3 consists of 16 residues. CDR1 and CDR2 (germline): LNHDA, SQIVND (reference sequence). V was clipped by 4 bases and J by 0 bases, with 15 bases between them. The CDR3 here is CASSTYSGSANYGYTF. CDR3 nucleotide sequence: TGTGCCAGTAGTACCTACTCCGGGTCGGCTAACTATGGCTACACCTTC.

This clone appeared a few times. The chain carries TRBV12-5 and TRBJ1-2; 7 bases are shared with TRBD1. The germline V gene encodes CDR1 LGHNT and CDR2 FRNRAP. The V and J ends lost 7 bases and 0 bases, in that order; junction bases with no gene match: 14. This CDR3 region has 17 residues. The CDR3 is CASAVRQGALANYGYTF. The CDR3 nucleotides read TGTGCTAGTGCCGTCCGACAGGGAGCTCTAGCTAACTATGGCTACACCTTC.

This clone was seen once. The gene calls are TRBV2 and TRBJ2-3, with D possibly being TRBD2 (6 bases). V was clipped by 2 bases and J by 2 bases, with 8 bases between them. CDR1 is SNHLY and CDR2 is FYNNEI in the germline V gene. The CDR3 is 14 residues long. In DNA, the CDR3 is TGTGCCAGCAGTGAATCTAGCGTCACAGATACGCAGTATTTT. Its protein product is CASSESSVTDTQYF.

This chain joins TRBV6-5 and TRBJ1-6, with 9 bases that match TRBD1. Germline trimming cut 6 bases from V and 7 bases from J; bases unmatched to any gene: 7. The germline CDR1 and CDR2 sequences are MNHEY and SVGAGI. This CDR3 region has 15 residues. The CDR3 DNA reads TGTGCCAGCAGGCCGGGACAGGGAGGAAATTCACCCCTCCACTTT. This encodes CASRPGQGGNSPLHF.

The rearrangement links TRBV4-1 to TRBJ2-5, with D possibly matching TRBD1 (8 bases). Trimming removed 0 bases at V and 2 bases at J, with 13 bases between. Germline V lookup: CDR1 MGHRA, CDR2 YSYEKL. The CDR3 is 16 amino acids. This CDR3 is CASSQDGGTGQETQYF. In nucleotides, the CDR3 is TGCGCCAGCAGCCAAGACGGGGGGACAGGACAAGAGACCCAGTACTTC.

This clone showed up just a few times. Sequence at one end of the junction differs from germline and may be a read error. The CDR3, as DNA: TGCGCCAGCAGCCCGACAGGGGCGGACACTCAAGCTTTCTTT. Translation gives CASSPTGADTQAFF. The gene calls are TRBV5-1 and TRBJ1-1, with 8 bases aligning to TRBD1. Germline values: CDR1 SGHRS, CDR2 YFSETQ. The CDR3 consists of 14 residues.

V usage is TRBV27 and J usage is TRBJ2-1; 9 bases are shared with TRBD2. This CDR3 region has 14 residues. J lost 9 bases, V lost 6 bases, and 9 bases had no gene match. Germline V gives CDR1 MNHEY, CDR2 SMNVEV (reference sequence). DNA for the CDR3: TGTGCCAGCAGCTCGCTAGCGGGATTTGTTGAGCAGTTCTTC. Amino acid sequence: CASSSLAGFVEQFF.

The J gene is TRBJ1-5, the V gene TRBV20-1; D remains unclear. CDR3 size: 13 residues. V lost 5 bases to trimming and J lost 2 bases, with 10 bases between them. In germline, CDR1 is DFQATT, CDR2 SNEGSKA (reference sequence). CDR3 sequence reads: CSARDFGNQPQHF. Here the CDR3 DNA reads TGCAGTGCTCGTGACTTTGGCAATCAGCCCCAGCATTTT.

This chain links TRBV7-2 with TRBJ1-1; 8 nucleotides match TRBD1. V shed 2 bases and J 0 bases; nucleotides not matched to a gene: 2. CDR3 length: 15 amino acids. Germline V gene lookup returns CDR1 SGHTA and CDR2 FQGNSA. CDR3 nucleotide sequence: TGTGCCAGCAGCTTAACGACAGGGGTGAACACTGAAGCTTTCTTT. This codes for CASSLTTGVNTEAFF.

This chain connects TRBV18 to TRBJ1-4; D remains unclear. The germline V gene encodes CDR1 KGHSH and CDR2 LQKENI. This CDR3 is built from 16 residues. V gave up 2 bases and J gave up 6 bases, with 16 bases separating them. The CDR3, as DNA: TGTGCCAGCTCACCATGGTTGACAAGTTCGGATGAAAAACTGTTTTTT. This gives the protein CASSPWLTSSDEKLFF. Filled out from reference TRBV18 and TRBJ1-4, the complete variable domain reads NAGVMQNPRHLVRRRGQEARLRCSPMKGHSHVYWYRQLPEEGLKFMVYLQKENIIDESGMPKERFSAEFPKEGPSILRIQQVVRGDSAAYFCASSPWLTSSDEKLFFGSGTQLSVL.

The sample holds a few counts of this clone. This chain connects TRBV6-5 to TRBJ1-1, with D possibly TRBD1 on 6 matching bases. The V end lost 10 bases, the J end lost 3 bases, and 12 bases lay between the germline ends. This CDR3 contains 12 residues. The germline gives CDR1 MNHEY, CDR2 SVGAGI. The DNA for the CDR3 is TGTGCCACCCAGGGGTATTACACTGAAGCTTTCTTT. Translating it yields CATQGYYTEAFF.

The rearrangement links TRBV2 to TRBJ2-1; tentatively, D is TRBD2 (5 bases). The ends were cut back, 4 bases at V and 6 bases at J, with 10 bases in the middle. The CDR3 length is 13 residues. Germline CDR1 and CDR2: SNHLY and FYNNEI. CDR3 nucleotide sequence: TGTGCCAGCAGTGGGTCCAGCGGCAATGAGCAGTTCTTC. This codes for CASSGSSGNEQFF.

This sequence joins TRBV11-2 and TRBJ2-2, with 11 bases that match TRBD2. The junction had 5 bases not matched to a gene; V was cut back by 4 bases and J by 4 bases. Per germline, CDR1 SGHAT and CDR2 FQNNGV. The CDR3 sequence is 16 residues long. The CDR3 loop reads CASSSGLAGRTGELFF. In nucleotides, the CDR3 is TGTGCCAGCAGCTCTGGACTAGCGGGCCGCACCGGGGAGCTGTTTTTT. The full variable domain, rest sourced from reference TRBV11-2 and TRBJ2-2, is EAGVAQSPRYKIIEKRQSVAFWCNPISGHATLYWYQQILGQGPKLLIQFQNNGVVDDSQLPKDRFSAERLKGVDSTLKIQPAKLEDSAVYLCASSSGLAGRTGELFFGEGSRLTVL.

This chain joins TRBV27 and TRBJ1-6; TRBD1 matches 7 bases. Germline V gene sequence: CDR1 MNHEY, CDR2 SMNVEV (reference sequence). The CDR3 runs 14 residues. V dropped 7 bases and J dropped 7; count of bases not matched to a gene: 7. In DNA form, the CDR3 reads TGTGCCAGCACGACAGGGATGAGCAATTCACCCCTCCACTTT. Residues: CASTTGMSNSPLHF.

This CDR3 is CASSRDYVYEQYF. The DNA of the CDR3 is TGTGCCAGCAGTCGGGACTACGTCTACGAGCAGTACTTC. The gene calls are TRBV6-5 and TRBJ2-7; TRBD2 matches at 7 bases. The CDR3 spans 13 residues. Germline V gene lookup returns CDR1 MNHEY and CDR2 SVGAGI. V dropped 5 bases and J dropped 3; count of bases not matched to a gene: 4.

This clone was observed once. The V call is TRBV15, the J call TRBJ2-1, with D uncertain. Germline V gene data show CDR1 as LNHNV and CDR2 as YYDKDF (reference sequence). V shed 0 bases and J shed 4 bases, with 10 bases lying between them. This CDR3 has 15 residues. The CDR3 loop is CATSRDLTNYNEQFF. The CDR3 DNA reads as TGTGCCACCAGCAGAGATCTAACTAATTACAATGAGCAGTTCTTC.

This chain links TRBV11-2 with TRBJ2-1, with TRBD2 matching over 10 bases. Germline V gives CDR1 SGHAT, CDR2 FQNNGV. The V and J ends lost 2 bases and 9 bases, in that order; junction bases with no gene match: 1. This CDR3 region has 13 residues. In nucleotides, the CDR3 is TGTGCCAGCAGCTTAAGCGGGAGGGGTGAGCAGTTCTTC. This codes for CASSLSGRGEQFF.

The V and J genes are TRBV18 and TRBJ1-2; D is uncertain. V lost 3 bases and J 3 bases, leaving 14 bases between the germline ends. Germline values: CDR1 KGHSH, CDR2 LQKENI. The CDR3 totals 15 residues. CDR3 DNA sequence: TGTGCCAGCTCACCCAAACACGGGATATACTATGGCTACACCTTC. Its protein is CASSPKHGIYYGYTF.

The rearrangement links TRBV3-1 (or the pseudogene TRBV3-2) to TRBJ2-2, with a weak D call TRBD2 (6 bases). The CDR3 has 15 residues. CDR1 and CDR2 (germline): LGHDT, YNNKEL (reference sequence). The V end was cut by 4 bases, the J end by 1 base, with 10 bases between. CDR3 sequence reads: CASSLGTLNTGELFF. The DNA for the CDR3 is TGTGCCAGCAGCCTCGGGACTCTGAACACCGGGGAGCTGTTTTTT.

The chain employs TRBV3-1 (or the pseudogene TRBV3-2) and TRBJ2-1; TRBD1 might be the D (6 bases). Deletions cut 3 bases from V and 4 bases from J, with 16 bases between. CDR1 and CDR2 from the germline V gene are LGHDT and YNNKEL (reference sequence). The CDR3 totals 16 residues. The CDR3 spells CASSQTRGSLYNEQFF. For the CDR3, the DNA is TGTGCCAGCAGCCAGACCAGGGGATCCCTATACAATGAGCAGTTCTTC.

The J gene is TRBJ2-5, the V gene TRBV5-1, with 9 nucleotides matching TRBD2. This CDR3 has 16 amino acids. Trimming at V came to 0 bases and at J to 2 bases, leaving 5 bases not matched to a gene. Per the germline V gene, CDR1 is SGHRS and CDR2 is YFSETQ. The CDR3 nucleotides are TGCGCCAGCAGCTTGGCGGGTAGCGGGAGACAAGAGACCCAGTACTTC. It translates to CASSLAGSGRQETQYF.

The chain couples TRBV24-1 to TRBJ2-6; 7 nucleotides agree with TRBD1. This CDR3 has 17 residues. Germline-derived CDR1 and CDR2 are KGHDR and SFDVKD. Trimming cost V 10 bases and J 0 bases; bases outside gene matches: 11. The CDR3 loop reads CATSRGRYGSGANVLTF. The CDR3 nucleotides read TGTGCCACGTCGAGGGGGCGCTACGGCTCTGGGGCCAACGTCCTGACTTTC.